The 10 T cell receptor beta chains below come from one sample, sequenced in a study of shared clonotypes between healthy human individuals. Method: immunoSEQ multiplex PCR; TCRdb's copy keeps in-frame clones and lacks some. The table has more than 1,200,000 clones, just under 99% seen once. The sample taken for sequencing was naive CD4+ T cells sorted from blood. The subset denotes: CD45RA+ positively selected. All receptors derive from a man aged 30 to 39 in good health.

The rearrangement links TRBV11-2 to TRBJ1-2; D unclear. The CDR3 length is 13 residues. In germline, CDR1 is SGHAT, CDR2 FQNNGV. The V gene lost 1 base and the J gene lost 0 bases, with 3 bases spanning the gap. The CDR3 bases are TGTGCCAGCAGCTTAGGGGCTAACTATGGCTACACCTTC. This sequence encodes CASSLGANYGYTF.

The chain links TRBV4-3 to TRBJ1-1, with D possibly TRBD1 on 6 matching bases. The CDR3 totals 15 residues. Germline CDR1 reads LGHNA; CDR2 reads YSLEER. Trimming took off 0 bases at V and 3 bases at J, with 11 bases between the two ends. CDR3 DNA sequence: TGCGCCAGCAGCCAAGATTGGGGGGCGGACACTGAAGCTTTCTTT. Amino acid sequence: CASSQDWGADTEAFF.

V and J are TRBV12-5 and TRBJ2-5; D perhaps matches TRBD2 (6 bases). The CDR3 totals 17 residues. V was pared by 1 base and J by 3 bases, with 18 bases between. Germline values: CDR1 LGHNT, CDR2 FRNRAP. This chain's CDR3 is CASGLGFSGPGEETQYF. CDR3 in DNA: TGTGCTAGTGGTTTGGGTTTTAGCGGCCCCGGGGAAGAGACCCAGTACTTC.

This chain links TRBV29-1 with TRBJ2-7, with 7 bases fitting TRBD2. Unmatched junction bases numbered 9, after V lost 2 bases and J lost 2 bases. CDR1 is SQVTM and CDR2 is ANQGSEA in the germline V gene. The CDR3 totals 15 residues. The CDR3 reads CSVEYKGGAAYEQYF. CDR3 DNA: TGCAGCGTTGAATATAAGGGAGGGGCGGCCTACGAGCAGTACTTC.

CDR3 in DNA: TGCGCCAGCAGCCCCACCCGACAGGGGGCCTACAATGAGCAGTTCTTC. This translates into CASSPTRQGAYNEQFF. This chain joins TRBV5-1 and TRBJ2-1, with 9 bases fitting TRBD1. The CDR3 covers 16 residues. Germline-derived CDR1 and CDR2 are SGHRS and YFSETQ. V lost 4 bases to trimming and J lost 2 bases; unmatched junction nucleotides: 7.

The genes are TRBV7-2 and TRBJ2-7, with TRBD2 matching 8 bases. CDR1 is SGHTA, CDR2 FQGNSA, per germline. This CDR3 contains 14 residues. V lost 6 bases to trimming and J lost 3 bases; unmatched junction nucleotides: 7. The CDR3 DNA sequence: TGTGCCAGCAGTTTTCGGACTAGCAACTACGAGCAGTACTTC. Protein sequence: CASSFRTSNYEQYF.

The CDR3 here is CAWEGVPGRYTF. Here the CDR3 DNA reads TGTGCCTGGGAGGGGGTTCCGGGTCGCTACACCTTC. This sequence joins TRBV30 and TRBJ1-2; tentative D call: TRBD1 (6 bases). V dropped 5 bases and J dropped 9 bases, with 16 bases sitting between them. Germline values: CDR1 GTSNPN, CDR2 SVGIG (reference sequence). This CDR3 comprises 12 residues.

As DNA, the CDR3 is TGTGCCATCTCCGGGGTGAGGGGGGAGACCCAGTACTTC. Its translation: CAISGVRGETQYF. This sequence joins TRBV6-1 and TRBJ2-5, with D tentatively TRBD1 (6 bases). This CDR3 comprises 13 residues. Germline CDR1 is MNHNS and CDR2 is SASEGT. Trimming took 10 bases from V and 5 from J, leaving 17 bases between them.

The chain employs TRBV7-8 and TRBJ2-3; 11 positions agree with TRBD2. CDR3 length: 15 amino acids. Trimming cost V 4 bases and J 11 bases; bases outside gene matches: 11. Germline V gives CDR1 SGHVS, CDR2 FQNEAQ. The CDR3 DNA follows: TGTGCCAGCAGCTCGGGACTAGCGGTGGGGGGACGGCAGTATTTT. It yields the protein CASSSGLAVGGRQYF.

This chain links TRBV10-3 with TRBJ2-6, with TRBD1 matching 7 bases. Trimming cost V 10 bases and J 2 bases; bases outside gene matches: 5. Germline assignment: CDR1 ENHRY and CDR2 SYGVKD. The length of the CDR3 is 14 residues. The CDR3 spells CATPTGAGANVLTF. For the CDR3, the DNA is TGTGCCACGCCCACAGGGGCTGGGGCCAACGTCCTGACTTTC.